The text below deals with one T cell receptor (beta chain). Germline CDR1 is SNHLY and CDR2 is FYNNEI. The germline V and J ends were trimmed by 5 bases and 2 bases, with 10 bases remaining between them. CDR3 size: 14 residues. The data are from a study of control samples from healthy donors and cancer patients. Method: immunoSEQ multiplex PCR; TCRdb's copy keeps in-frame clones and lacks some. Counted here are about 70,000 clones, roughly 86% occurring once; the ten biggest clones make up roughly 2.4%. This clonotype was sampled from a woman aged 50 to 65 with head and neck cancer. The rearrangement links TRBV2 to TRBJ1-5, with D hard to call. Material: PBMCs. The CDR3 here is CASSPIRGNQPQHF. In DNA, the CDR3 is TGTGCCAGCAGTCCAATAAGGGGCAATCAGCCCCAGCATTTT.